One and the same sample provided the 23 T cell receptor beta chains below, sequenced in a study of technical replicates of blood from a few donors. This table comes from immunoSEQ multiplex PCR, and its TCRdb copy is limited to in-frame clones, with some not included. Among under 70,000 clones listed, approximately 89% were seen once. Material: PBMCs. These receptors originate from a human donor in good health. Some clones in this sample may be carry-over from other donors' samples.

The chain carries TRBV6-5 and TRBJ1-5, with TRBD1 matching 8 bases. Trimming at V came to 6 bases and at J to 1 base, leaving 2 bases not matched to a gene. Germline assignment: CDR1 MNHEY and CDR2 SVGAGI. The CDR3 covers 14 residues. In nucleotides, the CDR3 is TGTGCCAGCAGCCAGGGGGCCAGCAATCAGCCCCAGCATTTT. Protein sequence: CASSQGASNQPQHF.

In DNA, the CDR3 is TGTGCCAGCAGCTTGGGGACAGACACCGGGGAGCTGTTTTTT. Translating gives CASSLGTDTGELFF. The rearrangement joins TRBV5-6 to TRBJ2-2; the D gene is possibly TRBD1 (6 bases). V lost 0 bases and J lost 3, with 6 bases in between. CDR1 and CDR2 (germline): SGHDT, YYEEEE. There are 14 residues in the CDR3. The whole variable domain, filled in from reference TRBV5-6 and TRBJ2-2, reads DAGVTQSPTHLIKTRGQQVTLRCSPKSGHDTVSWYQQALGQGPQFIFQYYEEEERQRGNFPDRFSGHQFPNYSSELNVNALLLGDSALYLCASSLGTDTGELFFGEGSRLTVL.

The chain uses TRBV6-5 and TRBJ2-1, with unresolved D. From germline, CDR1 is MNHEY and CDR2 SVGAGI. The V end was cut by 6 bases, the J end by 9 bases, with 9 bases between. The CDR3 is 11 amino acids. The CDR3 nucleotides read TGTGCCAGCAGCTACCTTTCTGAGCAGTTCTTC. Protein sequence: CASSYLSEQFF.

As concerns this clone: Other nucleotide sequences in the sample specify the same CDR3. The chain recombines TRBV30 with TRBJ2-5; D is unresolved. This CDR3 has 12 amino acids. V lost 3 bases, J lost 4 bases, and 9 bases lay in between. Germline V gene lookup returns CDR1 GTSNPN and CDR2 SVGIG (reference sequence). The CDR3 loop is CAWSPSGETQYF. CDR3 DNA: TGTGCCTGGAGCCCATCGGGAGAGACCCAGTACTTC.

V gene TRBV4-1 combines with J gene TRBJ1-1; 8 nucleotides match TRBD1. The CDR3 loop spans 16 amino acids. V dropped 1 base and J dropped 6; count of bases not matched to a gene: 10. The germline CDR1 and CDR2 sequences are MGHRA and YSYEKL. CDR3 nucleotide sequence: TGCGCCAGCAGCCAAGGGGTGGCCAGGGGGCCCGCTGAAGCTTTCTTT. This gives the protein CASSQGVARGPAEAFF.

The chain's CDR3 is CASSLLAGGPREQFF. Here the CDR3 DNA reads TGTGCCAGCAGCTTGCTAGCGGGGGGGCCCAGGGAGCAGTTCTTC. V usage is TRBV5-6 and J usage is TRBJ2-1; 12 bases map to TRBD2. Looked up from germline, CDR1 is SGHDT and CDR2 is YYEEEE. V trimming: 1 base; J trimming: 10 bases; junction bases outside the gene matches: 6. The CDR3 is 15 amino acids.

The J gene is TRBJ2-1, the V gene TRBV7-2; 7 bases match TRBD2. V lost 6 bases, J lost 3 bases, and 8 bases stayed unmatched. CDR1 is SGHTA and CDR2 is FQGNSA in the germline V gene. The CDR3 runs to 15 residues. The CDR3 sequence is CASRGGVSGYNEQFF. CDR3 DNA sequence: TGTGCCAGCAGGGGGGGGGTTAGCGGCTACAATGAGCAGTTCTTC.

The J gene is TRBJ2-1, the V gene TRBV2, with 7 nucleotides matching TRBD1. The CDR3 consists of 11 residues. Losses at the gene ends were 4 bases for V and 14 bases for J; bases not matched to a gene: 5. Germline CDR1 is SNHLY and CDR2 is FYNNEI. The CDR3 loop reads CASSAWTGKFF. In DNA, the CDR3 is TGTGCCAGCAGTGCTTGGACAGGAAAGTTCTTC.

This chain connects TRBV5-8 to TRBJ2-1; 14 bases are shared with TRBD2. Looked up from germline, CDR1 is SGHTS and CDR2 is YDEGEE. The trim removed 5 bases at V and 10 bases at J, leaving 8 bases unmatched. This CDR3 region has 15 residues. CDR3 nucleotide sequence: TGTGCCAGCAGTTCCGGGACTAGCGGGAGCGGAGAGCAGTTCTTC. Protein sequence: CASSSGTSGSGEQFF.

This chain uses TRBV7-2 with TRBJ1-1; D gene unclear. Per the germline V gene, CDR1 is SGHTA and CDR2 is FQGNSA. CDR3 length equals 11 residues. The V and J ends lost 3 bases and 10 bases respectively, with 9 bases between them. CDR3 DNA sequence: TGTGCCAGCAGCTTCGGGTCATCAGCTTTCTTT. Translated, it gives CASSFGSSAFF.

V usage is TRBV5-1 and J usage is TRBJ1-2, with 9 bases matching TRBD1. V dropped 0 bases and J dropped 6; count of bases not matched to a gene: 3. The CDR3 extends over 14 amino acids. Germline CDR1 SGHRS, CDR2 YFSETQ. This CDR3 is CASSLARTGDGYTF. The CDR3 nucleotides are TGCGCCAGCAGCTTGGCCAGGACAGGGGATGGCTACACCTTC.

The chain employs TRBV7-8 and TRBJ1-2, with TRBD1 as a possible D gene (6 bases). The CDR3 sequence is 12 residues long. Trimming left V 7 bases short and J 4 bases short, with 10 bases between. From germline, CDR1 is SGHVS and CDR2 FQNEAQ. This CDR3 reads CASTGDFYGYTF. The CDR3 coding sequence is TGTGCCAGCACAGGGGATTTCTATGGCTACACCTTC.

This chain links TRBV27 with TRBJ1-2; D gene ambiguous. Trimming left V 5 bases short and J 4 bases short, with 17 bases between. Per germline, CDR1 MNHEY and CDR2 SMNVEV (reference sequence). The CDR3 is 15 residues long. This chain's CDR3 is CASSPRAGWAYGYTF. CDR3 in DNA: TGTGCCAGCAGTCCCCGGGCGGGGTGGGCCTATGGCTACACCTTC.

The V and J genes are TRBV27 and TRBJ2-2; perhaps TRBD2 as D (6 bases). The germline CDR1 and CDR2 sequences are MNHEY and SMNVEV (reference sequence). V lost 2 bases and J lost 3, with 16 bases in between. The CDR3 consists of 17 residues. As DNA, the CDR3 is TGTGCCAGCAGTTTAAAGTACCCTAGCGATTACACCGGGGAGCTGTTTTTT. Translated: CASSLKYPSDYTGELFF.

This chain connects TRBV19 to TRBJ2-5; 10 nucleotides line up with TRBD2. Germline assignment: CDR1 LNHDA and CDR2 SQIVND (reference sequence). After removal of 0 bases from V and 5 bases from J, the junction contained 9 bases not matched to a gene. CDR3 size: 17 residues. CDR3 loop: CASSIDGAGGLGETQYF. Written as DNA, the CDR3 is TGTGCCAGTAGTATAGACGGAGCGGGGGGGCTCGGGGAGACCCAGTACTTC.

The gene calls are TRBV6-4 and TRBJ2-6; D ambiguous. The CDR3 loop spans 16 amino acids. Trimming shortened V by 0 bases and J by 4 bases, and 10 bases separated the two germline ends. Germline V lookup: CDR1 MRHNA, CDR2 SNTAGT. The CDR3 nucleotides read TGTGCCAGCAGTGACTCTGGCAGGTCGGGGGCCAACGTCCTGACTTTC. This sequence encodes CASSDSGRSGANVLTF.

This clone was found once. The chain joins TRBV2 to TRBJ2-3, with D unclear. V lost 2 bases to trimming and J lost 2 bases, with 11 bases between them. Germline V gives CDR1 SNHLY, CDR2 FYNNEI. This CDR3 contains 15 residues. The CDR3 here is CASSELGENTDTQYF. CDR3 coding DNA: TGTGCCAGCAGTGAACTGGGCGAGAACACAGATACGCAGTATTTT.

The rearrangement joins TRBV5-1 to TRBJ2-2, with 8 bases lining up with TRBD1. V lost 0 bases to trimming and J lost 3 bases; unmatched junction nucleotides: 1. Germline CDR1 SGHRS, CDR2 YFSETQ. This CDR3 has 15 residues. The chain's CDR3 is CASSLGTGYTGELFF. In nucleotides, the CDR3 is TGCGCCAGCAGCTTGGGGACAGGGTACACCGGGGAGCTGTTTTTT.

CDR3 residues: CASSQRGGRVEKLFF. The CDR3 bases are TGTGCCAGCAGCCAGCGGGGGGGACGGGTTGAAAAACTGTTTTTT. The rearrangement uses TRBV7-2 and TRBJ1-4; D may be TRBD1 (5 bases). The V gene lost 5 bases and the J gene lost 7 bases, with 17 bases spanning the gap. Germline CDR1 reads SGHTA; CDR2 reads FQGNSA. The CDR3 covers 15 residues.

The chain carries TRBV14 and TRBJ2-5; TRBD1 might be the D (5 bases). The V gene lost 6 bases and the J gene lost 2 bases, with 10 bases spanning the gap. CDR1 is SGHDN, CDR2 FVKESK, per germline. CDR3 length: 13 amino acids. The CDR3 DNA reads as TGTGCCAGCAGTACCTGGACACAAGAGACCCAGTACTTC. This translates into CASSTWTQETQYF.

This clone was recorded once. This sequence joins TRBV30 and TRBJ2-2, with D possibly matching TRBD1 (5 bases). Germline CDR1 GTSNPN, CDR2 SVGIG (reference sequence). The CDR3 is made up of 12 amino acids. Trimming left V 3 bases short and J 10 bases short, with 12 bases between. The CDR3, as DNA: TGTGCCTGGAGAGGGGTGAGAACGGAGCTGTTTTTT. Its protein is CAWRGVRTELFF.

The chain employs TRBV6-6 and TRBJ1-1, with no clear D. The CDR3 is 13 amino acids. The germline gives CDR1 MNHNY, CDR2 SVGAGI (reference sequence). Trimming took off 6 bases at V and 3 bases at J, with 11 bases between the two ends. This CDR3 is CASRAEGHTEAFF. CDR3 DNA: TGTGCCAGCAGGGCGGAGGGTCACACTGAAGCTTTCTTT.

The chain uses TRBV7-9 and TRBJ2-3; tentatively, D is TRBD1 (7 bases). Per germline, CDR1 SEHNR and CDR2 FQNEAQ (reference sequence). The CDR3 is made up of 16 amino acids. V gave up 6 bases and J gave up 1 base, with 17 bases separating them. The CDR3 bases are TGTGCCAGCAGATTCCAGGGGGGCATGGGCACAGATACGCAGTATTTT. Its protein product is CASRFQGGMGTDTQYF.